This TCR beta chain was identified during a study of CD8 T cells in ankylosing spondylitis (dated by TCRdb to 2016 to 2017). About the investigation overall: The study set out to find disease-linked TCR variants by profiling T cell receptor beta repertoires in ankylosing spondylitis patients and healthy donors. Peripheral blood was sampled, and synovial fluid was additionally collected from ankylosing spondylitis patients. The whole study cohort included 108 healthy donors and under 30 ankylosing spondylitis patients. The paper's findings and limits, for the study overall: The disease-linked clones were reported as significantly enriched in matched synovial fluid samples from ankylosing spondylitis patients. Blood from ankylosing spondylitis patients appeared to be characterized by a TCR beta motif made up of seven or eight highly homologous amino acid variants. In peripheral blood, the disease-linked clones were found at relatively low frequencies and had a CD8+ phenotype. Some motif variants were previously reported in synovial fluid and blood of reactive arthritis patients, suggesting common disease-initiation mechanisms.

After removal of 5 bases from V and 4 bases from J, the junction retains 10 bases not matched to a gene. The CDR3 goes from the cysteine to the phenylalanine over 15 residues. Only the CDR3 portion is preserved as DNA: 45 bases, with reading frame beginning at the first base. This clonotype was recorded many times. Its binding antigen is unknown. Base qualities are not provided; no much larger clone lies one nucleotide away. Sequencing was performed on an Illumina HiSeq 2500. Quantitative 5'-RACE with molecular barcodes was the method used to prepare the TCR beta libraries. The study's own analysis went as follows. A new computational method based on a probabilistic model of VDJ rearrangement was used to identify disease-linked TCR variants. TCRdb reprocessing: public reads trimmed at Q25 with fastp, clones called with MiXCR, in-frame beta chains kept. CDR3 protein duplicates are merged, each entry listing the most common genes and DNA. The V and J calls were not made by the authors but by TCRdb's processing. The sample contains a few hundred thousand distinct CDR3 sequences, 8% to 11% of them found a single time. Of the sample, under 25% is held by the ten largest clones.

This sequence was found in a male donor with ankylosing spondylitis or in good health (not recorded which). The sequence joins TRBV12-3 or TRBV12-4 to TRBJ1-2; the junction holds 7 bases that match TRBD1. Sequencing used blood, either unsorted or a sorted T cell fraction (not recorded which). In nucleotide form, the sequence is TGTGCCAGCAGTACAGGGACAGATGAATCCTATGGCTACACCTTC. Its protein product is CASSTGTDESYGYTF.